Included here is one T cell receptor beta chain sequence, with context. Its antigen is undetermined. The data are from a study of cytomegalovirus exposure and HLA in healthy donors. The donors (healthy individuals) were bone marrow donors. PCR employed 60 Vbeta and 13 Jbeta primers. Some clones are missing from TCRdb's copy, which holds only in-frame ones; the method was immunoSEQ multiplex PCR. The profile shows 90,000 to 120,000 clones, approximately 70% of them singletons. Trimming at V came to 4 bases and at J to 4 bases, leaving 8 bases not matched to a gene. CDR1 is SGHDT and CDR2 is YYEEEE in the germline V gene. This CDR3 region has 15 residues. Notes on the study in general: A previous analysis found most TCR beta V segments productive roughly 87% or roughly 30% of the time.

The genes are TRBV5-6 and TRBJ1-2, with TRBD1 matching 9 bases. Sequenced: PBMCs. The sequence came from a man between 35 and 55 years old in good health and CMV-seropositive. CDR3 nucleotides: TGTGCCAGCAGCGTCGGGGACAGGGAGTTCTATGGCTACACCTTC. Translated, it gives CASSVGDREFYGYTF.